This TCR beta chain comes out of a study of cytomegalovirus exposure and HLA in healthy donors (dated by TCRdb to about 2017). Describing the broader study: According to an earlier analysis of a few hundred of the donors, about 179 million T cells yielded approximately 120 million unique TCR beta sequences and less than 300 Gb of sequence data. Alongside the repertoire data, information on donor age, sex, ethnicity and CMV serostatus was compiled. Rather than using new phenotypic data, the later analysis identified candidate immune exposures from TCR beta sequences and from how often those sequences occurred across donors. Class I and class II HLA loci were covered by the typing at four-digit resolution. On average, 235,054 unique TCR beta nucleotide sequences were sequenced per donor among about 400 genotyped donors of the cohort, with roughly 18% of those sequences being non-productive. An early release that covered about 600 HLA-typed donors contained approximately 300 gigabases of sequencing data and around 85 million unique TCR sequences. To decide whether each TCR beta V gene segment behaved as functional or pseudogenic, an earlier analysis of some 570 of the donors relied on high-throughput TCR beta sequencing. In a later analysis, previously published TCR beta repertoires from 600 to 850 donors were re-analyzed and high-resolution HLA genotyping was added so that TCR occurrence patterns could be studied. To predict cytomegalovirus infection status, the study brought together high-throughput TCR immunosequencing, statistical association of individual TCRs with disease status, and machine learning. All discovery cohort repertoires had been generated using a single sequencing platform. The study aimed to test whether cataloging public T cell receptors could reveal signatures of past pathogen exposure. The number of donors typed differed by locus, with roughly 629-640 for A, B, C, DRB1 and DQB1, roughly 520 for DQA1, approximately 580 for DPA1, and about 450 for DPB1. Of the roughly 400 genotyped donors, 81% fell in the genetic ancestry cluster associated with self-reported Caucasian donors. Roughly 5 DR-DQ haplotypes were treated as single units for association and clustering because of strong linkage in the cohort. A separate validation cohort of approximately 130 different subjects was used in addition to the approximately 700-subject first cohort. Using immunosequencing, the study profiled T cell repertoires from about 620 subjects and related those repertoires to cytomegalovirus serostatus. A later genetic analysis used genome-wide SNP genotypes for about 65% of the 666 donors, treating that subset as a discovery cohort.

On the study overall, not on this receptor specifically: Across donors, most TCR sequences were observed very rarely, whereas some public TCRs were present in many individuals. In a later analysis, about 16,000 TCR beta sequences were associated with specific HLA alleles at a false discovery rate of 0.05. The authors suggested that the approach could potentially be extended to other disease states and immunological phenotypes. In the study, some 160 TCR beta chains were listed as associated with cytomegalovirus. For the cohort, immune exposure information was limited to CMV serostatus. About 15 rarely observed V segments, including chromosome 9 orphons, were excluded from the earlier analysis of about 500 of the donors because counts were too low. Strong co-occurrence of HLA alleles, especially DR and DQ, made assigning TCR associations to individual alleles difficult. The sequencing pipeline was judged likely to have produced a cluster of highly shared sequence variants as a technical artifact. Broadly in line with IMGT annotations, most TCR beta V segments showed up in productive rearrangements about 90% or about 30% of the time in an earlier analysis of some 590 of the donors. The 87-base-pair reads could not distinguish some IMGT-functional V segments, including TRBV6-2 and TRBV6-3, so those segments were excluded. In a later analysis, most CMV-associated TCR beta chains were found to appear HLA-restricted, with HLA associations seemingly driven largely by CMV exposure. A further reported finding was that TCR beta sequences accurately predicted the HLA-A and HLA-B alleles for most subjects in the first cohort. According to a later genetic analysis, donors in an Asian-associated ancestry cluster had fewer N-insertions in productive TCRs than the approximately 610-donor mean. Because HLA typing was missing for some donors at each locus, association tests included only the typed subset. A later analysis found that HLA-associated TCR beta chains were more clonally expanded and had lower generation probabilities than equally common non-associated chains. Several of the top co-occurrence clusters appeared to be linked to parvovirus B19, influenza, CMV and Epstein-Barr virus, according to a later analysis. According to a later analysis, TCR association rates differed among HLA loci, with DRB1 alleles showing the most associated TCRs and HLA-C alleles showing the fewest. In a later genetic analysis, a missense DCLRE1C variant was associated with V-gene and J-gene trimming of TCR beta chains, and the association was replicated in an independent cohort. This cohort had only TCR beta chains sequenced, and the lack of alpha or paired-chain data limited which features could be detected. A few of the identified cytomegalovirus-associated TCR beta chains were confirmed in vitro to be specific for cytomegalovirus antigens. In both the original and validation cohorts, the classifier was reported to diagnose cytomegalovirus status with high specificity and sensitivity. Correlated functional status among segregating V segments might be attributable to linkage disequilibrium, but an unknown experimental factor could not be ruled out. Presence/absence analyses assumed roughly uniform sequencing depth across donors, an assumption that may not hold.

According to the germline V gene (reference sequence), CDR1 reads MNHEY and CDR2 reads SMNVEV. V was cut back by 3 bases and J by 0 bases, leaving a gap of 6 bases between them. Inclusive of the bounding cysteine and phenylalanine, the CDR3 is 14 residues long. The CDR3 DNA has 42 bases and is translated from base 1. The cohort was made up of 500 to 800 healthy bone marrow donors. Cohort members were all nominally healthy when sampled, although unrecorded immune exposures were likely present. The donor tested CMV seropositive and was one of the 289 seropositive cohort members. Every donor gave a peripheral blood sample, and the peripheral blood mononuclear cells from that sample were used for TCR beta sequencing. Genomic DNA was extracted from the blood cell samples with the Qiagen DNeasy Blood Extraction Kit. This clone was recorded once. Which antigen it targets is not known. There are no base qualities to consult, and no much larger clone falls within one base.

Library method: the immunoSEQ multiplex PCR assay. For the multiplex PCR, a mixture combining 60 forward primers for TCR Vbeta segments and 13 reverse primers for TCR Jbeta segments was used. Amplification of the CDR3 region of rearranged TCR beta genes was performed with a multiplex PCR assay on genomic DNA. Amplified TCR beta libraries were sequenced as 87-base-pair reads on the Illumina HiSeq System. On the authors' methods: A later analysis counted around 72 million unique TCR beta chains across the 550 to 750 repertoires, and 10 million to 12 million of these chains were shared by at least two donors. Raw reads were error-corrected and collapsed into unique sequences with a nearest-neighbor algorithm that merged closely related sequences to remove PCR and sequencing errors. To assign V, D and J gene segments, CDR3 sequences were aligned to IMGT reference sequences. Each retained sequence needed at least a six-nucleotide match to both a V gene segment and a J gene segment. A rearrangement counted as productive if the CDR3 had no stop codons and remained in frame with V and J, and every other rearrangement counted as non-productive. CDR3 was defined according to IMGT convention as the region running from the second conserved V-encoded cysteine to the conserved J-encoded phenylalanine. The earlier analysis of fewer than 750 of the donors excluded sequences that lacked an unambiguous match to a single V gene segment. An earlier analysis of 587 of the donors called V segments functional above 56.7% productive rearrangements and segregating when the between-donor standard deviation exceeded 5%. To diagnose cytomegalovirus status from the catalog of TCR beta chain sequences, a statistical classification framework was built. V and J gene assignment, in a later analysis, came from comparing TCR nucleotide sequences with IMGT/GENE-DB human TR gene sequences. The TCRdist pipeline was used in a later analysis to assign CDR3 sequences and most-parsimonious VDJ recombination scenarios. In a later analysis, every TCR beta chain was defined by the combination of its CDR3 amino acid sequence and its V-gene family, and reads without a unique V-gene family were dropped. In a later analysis, fewer than 650 highly shared, low-generation-probability nucleotide sequences were removed to address suspected cross-contamination and a sequencing artifact. In a later analysis, a clonal expansion index was calculated for each public chain from normalized within-repertoire ranks of inferred template counts. A later analysis computed generation probabilities with a VDJ recombination model fitted to out-of-frame rearrangements, and checked the results against IGoR. In a later analysis, hypergeometric tests were used to score TCR-TCR, TCR-HLA and TCR-CMV co-occurrence, with a repertoire-size bias correction applied to TCR pairs. In a later analysis, false discovery rates were estimated by permuting HLA or CMV assignments 20 times. In a later analysis, co-occurring TCRs were grouped using DBSCAN, with TCRdist sequence similarity added in when clustering inside HLA-allele-positive subsets. Repertoires with fewer than 30,000 or more than 120,000 public chains were left out of co-occurrence clustering, as were roughly five repertoires with anomalous nucleotide sharing. Drawn from immuneACCESS, this table holds only the in-frame rearrangements with V and J called that TCRdb kept. Clones are partly lost; checked studies trace under half to an unresolved V gene and leave the rest unexplained. V and J calls and clone size are given by that table; D and trimming were obtained from the DNA. The sample table holds around 120,000 clones, of which approximately 80% were seen once. The ten largest make up around 9.5% of the sample.

This receptor chain uses TRBV27 and TRBJ2-1; no D gene call is confident. This TCR was recovered from a female donor in good health and CMV-seropositive. The sample taken for sequencing was PBMCs. The sequence in DNA is TGTGCCAGCAGTTTCAGCGTCTCCTACAATGAGCAGTTCTTC. Translated, this gives CASSFSVSYNEQFF.